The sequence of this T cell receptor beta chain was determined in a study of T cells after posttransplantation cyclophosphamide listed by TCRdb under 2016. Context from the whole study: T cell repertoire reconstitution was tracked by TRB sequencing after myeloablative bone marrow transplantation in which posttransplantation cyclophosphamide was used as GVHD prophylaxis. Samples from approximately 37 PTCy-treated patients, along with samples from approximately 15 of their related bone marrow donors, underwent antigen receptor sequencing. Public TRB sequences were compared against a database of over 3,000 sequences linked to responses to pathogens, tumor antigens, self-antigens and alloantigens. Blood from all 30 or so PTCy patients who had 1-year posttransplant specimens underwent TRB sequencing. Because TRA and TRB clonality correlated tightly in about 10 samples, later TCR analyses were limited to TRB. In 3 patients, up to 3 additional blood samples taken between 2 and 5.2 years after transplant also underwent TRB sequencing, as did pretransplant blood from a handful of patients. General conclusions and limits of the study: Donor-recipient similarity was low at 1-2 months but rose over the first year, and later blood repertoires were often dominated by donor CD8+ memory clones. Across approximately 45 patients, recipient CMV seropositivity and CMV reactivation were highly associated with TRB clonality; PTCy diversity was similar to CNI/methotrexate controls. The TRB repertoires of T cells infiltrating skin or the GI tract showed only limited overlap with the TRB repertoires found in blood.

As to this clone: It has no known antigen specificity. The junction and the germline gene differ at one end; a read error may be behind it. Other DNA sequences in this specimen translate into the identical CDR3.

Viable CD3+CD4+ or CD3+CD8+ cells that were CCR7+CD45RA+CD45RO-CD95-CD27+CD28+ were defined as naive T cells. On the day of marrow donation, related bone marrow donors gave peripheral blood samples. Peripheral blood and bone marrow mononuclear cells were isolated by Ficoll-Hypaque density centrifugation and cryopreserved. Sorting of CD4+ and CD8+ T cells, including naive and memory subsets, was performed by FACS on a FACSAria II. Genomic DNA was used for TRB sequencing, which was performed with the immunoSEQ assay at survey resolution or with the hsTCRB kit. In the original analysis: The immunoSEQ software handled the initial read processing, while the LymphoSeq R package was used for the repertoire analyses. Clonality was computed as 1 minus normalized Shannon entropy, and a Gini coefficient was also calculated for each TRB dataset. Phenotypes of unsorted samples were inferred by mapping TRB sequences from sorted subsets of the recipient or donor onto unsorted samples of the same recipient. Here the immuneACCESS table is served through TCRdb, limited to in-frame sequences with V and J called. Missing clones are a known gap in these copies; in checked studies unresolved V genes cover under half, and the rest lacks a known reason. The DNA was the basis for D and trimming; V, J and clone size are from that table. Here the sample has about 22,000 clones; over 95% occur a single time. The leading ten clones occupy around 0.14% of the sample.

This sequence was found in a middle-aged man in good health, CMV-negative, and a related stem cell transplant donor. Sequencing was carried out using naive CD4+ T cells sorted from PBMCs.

The DNA sequence is given as TGTGCCAGCAGCTTTAACAGGGGCGGGAATTCCCCCCTCCACTTT. Its product reads: CASSFNRGGNSPLHF. The chain joins TRBV7-9 to TRBJ1-6, with 7 central nucleotides matching TRBD1. The CDR3 sequence holds 15 residues, the cysteine and phenylalanine included. Only CDR3 DNA is held: 45 bases, read in frame from base 1. Based on the germline V gene (reference sequence), the CDR1 and CDR2 sequences are SEHNR and FQNEAQ.